This entry features one TCR beta chain sequence. Antigen: not known. Other DNA sequences in the same sample also yield this CDR3. This sample is drawn from a study of shared clonotypes between healthy human individuals. Overall study: Donors were two women and a few men aged 18 to 49. CD4 naive and memory got three plates each, CD8 naive two, CD8 memory one. Findings and limits, study-wide: Clonotypes not shared had lower generation probabilities than those common to all four donors.

The method was immunoSEQ multiplex PCR; TCRdb's version includes in-frame clones alone and lacks a portion of them. The table lists under 1,100,000 clones, roughly 74% of them singletons. The V gene's germline CDR1 is MDHEN and CDR2 SYDVKM. V dropped 6 bases and J dropped 0 bases, with 9 bases sitting between them. The CDR3 consists of 14 residues. V and J are TRBV28 and TRBJ1-5, with D perhaps TRBD1 (5 bases). The sequence was obtained from a man younger than 35 in good health. Some clones in this sample may be carry-over from other donors' samples. The sequencing sample was made of memory CD4+ T cells from PBMCs. The subset is: CD45RA-negative fraction. CDR3 in DNA: TGTGCCAGCAGCATGGGGGGTAGCAATCAGCCCCAGCATTTT. Translated: CASSMGGSNQPQHF.